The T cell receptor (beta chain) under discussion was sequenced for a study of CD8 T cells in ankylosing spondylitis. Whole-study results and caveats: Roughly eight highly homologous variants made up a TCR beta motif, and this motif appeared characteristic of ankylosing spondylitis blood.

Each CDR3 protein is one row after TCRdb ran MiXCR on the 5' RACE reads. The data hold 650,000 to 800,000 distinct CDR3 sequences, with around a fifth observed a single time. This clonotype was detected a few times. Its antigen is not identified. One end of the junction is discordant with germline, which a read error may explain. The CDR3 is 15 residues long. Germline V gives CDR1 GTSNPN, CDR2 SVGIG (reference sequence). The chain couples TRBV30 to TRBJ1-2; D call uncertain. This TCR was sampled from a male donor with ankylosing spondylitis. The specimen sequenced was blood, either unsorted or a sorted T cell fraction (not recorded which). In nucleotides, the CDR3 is TGTGCCTTCAAGCTAGAGGACCGAAGCTATTATGACTACACCTTC. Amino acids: CAFKLEDRSYYDYTF.